This TCR beta chain was recovered during a study of human T cells and chemical hapten exposure. Overall study context: Among samples, TCR yields varied mainly because of small differences in pooled library volume.

This clonotype was counted a few times. CDR1 is SGHRS and CDR2 is YFSETQ in the germline V gene. CDR3 length: 14 amino acids. V was trimmed by 0 bases and J by 3 bases, leaving 7 bases between them. TCRdb re-analysed the RACE reads in MiXCR, keeping a single row per CDR3 protein. The data show approximately 100,000 distinct CDR3 sequences, less than 15% seen once. The time point is: pre-sensitization, week 0. Treatment reported: therapeutic diphenylcyclopropenone sensitization with weekly scalp DPC. The drawing of blood occurred before each patch test was applied. The authors' total RNA extraction used unfractionated whole blood.

J is TRBJ1-5 and V is TRBV5-1; D not resolved. The receptor's source is a woman aged 45-65 years with alopecia areata. Some clones in this sample may be carry-over from other donors' samples. The sample here was whole blood, taken in connection with sensitization to the hapten diphenylcyclopropenone (DPC). Here the CDR3 DNA reads TGCGCCAGCAGCTTGGCGGGGATCAATCAGCCCCAGCATTTT. It codes for CASSLAGINQPQHF.